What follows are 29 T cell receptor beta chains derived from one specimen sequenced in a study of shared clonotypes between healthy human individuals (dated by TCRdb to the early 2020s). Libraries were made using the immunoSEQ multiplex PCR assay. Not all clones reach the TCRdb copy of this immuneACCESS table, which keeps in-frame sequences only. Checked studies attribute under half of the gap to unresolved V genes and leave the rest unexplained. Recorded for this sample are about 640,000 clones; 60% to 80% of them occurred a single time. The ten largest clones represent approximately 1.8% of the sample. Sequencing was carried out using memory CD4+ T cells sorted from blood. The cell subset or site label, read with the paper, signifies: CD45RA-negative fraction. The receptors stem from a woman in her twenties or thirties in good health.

CDR3 loop: CASSEGGLNEQYF. The CDR3, as DNA: TGCGCCAGCAGTGAGGGCGGGCTGAATGAGCAGTACTTC. The chain employs TRBV10-1 and TRBJ2-7; D possibly corresponds to TRBD2 (5 bases). The length of the CDR3 is 13 residues. CDR1 WNHNN and CDR2 SYGVQD come from the germline V gene (reference sequence). Trimming took 2 bases from V and 7 from J, leaving 12 bases between them.

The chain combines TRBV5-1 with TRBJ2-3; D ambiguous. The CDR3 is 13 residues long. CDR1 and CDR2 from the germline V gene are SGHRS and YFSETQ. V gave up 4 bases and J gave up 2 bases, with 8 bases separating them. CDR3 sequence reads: CASSRTFTDTQYF. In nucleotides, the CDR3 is TGCGCCAGCAGCCGGACGTTCACAGATACGCAGTATTTT.

CDR3 sequence: CASRRTAWNEQFF. The CDR3 DNA is TGTGCCAGCAGGAGGACAGCCTGGAATGAGCAGTTCTTC. V is TRBV28 and J is TRBJ2-1, with D perhaps matching TRBD1 (6 bases). The CDR3 runs to 13 residues. CDR1 is MDHEN, CDR2 SYDVKM, per germline. Between the trimmed V and J ends, which lost 6 bases and 7 bases, there was a span of 13 bases.

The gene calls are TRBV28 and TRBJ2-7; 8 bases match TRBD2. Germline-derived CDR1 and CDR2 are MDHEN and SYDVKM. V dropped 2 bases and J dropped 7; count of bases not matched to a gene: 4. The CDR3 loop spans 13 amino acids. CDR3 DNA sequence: TGTGCCAGCAGTTTAGGCGGGAGGCAAGAGCAGTACTTC. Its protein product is CASSLGGRQEQYF.

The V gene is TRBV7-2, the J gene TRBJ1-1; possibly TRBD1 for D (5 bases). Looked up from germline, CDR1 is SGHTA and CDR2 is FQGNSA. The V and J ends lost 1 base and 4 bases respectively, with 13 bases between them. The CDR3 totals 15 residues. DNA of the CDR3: TGTGCCAGCAGCTTAGTAGGGGTTGGGACCACTGAAGCTTTCTTT. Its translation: CASSLVGVGTTEAFF. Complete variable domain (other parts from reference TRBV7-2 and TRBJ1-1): GAGVSQSPSNKVTEKGKDVELRCDPISGHTALYWYRQSLGQGLEFLIYFQGNSAPDKSGLPSDRFSAERTGGSVSTLTIQRTQQEDSAVYLCASSLVGVGTTEAFFGQGTRLTVV.

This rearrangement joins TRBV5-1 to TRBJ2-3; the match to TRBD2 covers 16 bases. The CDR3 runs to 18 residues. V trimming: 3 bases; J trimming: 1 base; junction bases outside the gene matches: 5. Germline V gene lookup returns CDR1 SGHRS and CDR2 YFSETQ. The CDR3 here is CASSSGLAGGPGTDTQYF. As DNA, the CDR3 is TGCGCCAGCAGCTCGGGACTAGCGGGAGGGCCGGGCACAGATACGCAGTATTTT.

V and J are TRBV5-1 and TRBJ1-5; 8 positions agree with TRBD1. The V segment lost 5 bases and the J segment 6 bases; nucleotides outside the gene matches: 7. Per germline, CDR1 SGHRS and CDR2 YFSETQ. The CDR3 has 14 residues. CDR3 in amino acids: CASSWGTGGQPQHF. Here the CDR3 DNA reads TGCGCCAGCAGTTGGGGAACAGGGGGTCAGCCCCAGCATTTT.

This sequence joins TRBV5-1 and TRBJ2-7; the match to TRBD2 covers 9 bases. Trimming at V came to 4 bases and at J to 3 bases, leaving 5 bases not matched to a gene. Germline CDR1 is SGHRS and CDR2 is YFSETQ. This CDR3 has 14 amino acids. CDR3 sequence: CASSLQTSGYEQYF. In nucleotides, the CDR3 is TGCGCCAGCAGCCTTCAGACTAGCGGCTACGAGCAGTACTTC.

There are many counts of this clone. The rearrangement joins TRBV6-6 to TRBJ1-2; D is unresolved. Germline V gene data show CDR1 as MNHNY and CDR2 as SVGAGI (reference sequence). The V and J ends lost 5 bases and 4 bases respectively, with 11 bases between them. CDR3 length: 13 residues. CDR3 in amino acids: CASSLMDVYGYTF. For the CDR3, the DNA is TGTGCCAGCAGTCTAATGGACGTCTATGGCTACACCTTC.

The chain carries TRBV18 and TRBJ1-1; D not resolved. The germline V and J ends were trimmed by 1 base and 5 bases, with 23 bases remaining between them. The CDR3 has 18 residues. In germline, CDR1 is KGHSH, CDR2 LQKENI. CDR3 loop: CASSPQASRLGVVTEAFF. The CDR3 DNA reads TGTGCCAGCTCACCACAAGCATCGAGGCTTGGGGTAGTGACTGAAGCTTTCTTT.

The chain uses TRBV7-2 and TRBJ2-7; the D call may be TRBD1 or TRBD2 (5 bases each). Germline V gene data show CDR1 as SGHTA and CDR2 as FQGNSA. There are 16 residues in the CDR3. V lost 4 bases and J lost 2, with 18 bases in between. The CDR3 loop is CASSSPPGTGTYEQYF. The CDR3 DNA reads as TGTGCCAGCAGCTCCCCCCCCGGGACGGGTACCTACGAGCAGTACTTC.

The DNA for the CDR3 is TGTGCCAGCAGGGGGGACAGTAGCTCTGGGGCCAACGTCCTGACTTTC. Translation gives CASRGDSSSGANVLTF. The chain is built from TRBV2 and TRBJ2-6; 7 positions agree with TRBD1. The CDR3 runs to 16 residues. V lost 6 bases to trimming and J lost 0 bases; unmatched junction nucleotides: 5. CDR1 and CDR2 from the germline V gene are SNHLY and FYNNEI.

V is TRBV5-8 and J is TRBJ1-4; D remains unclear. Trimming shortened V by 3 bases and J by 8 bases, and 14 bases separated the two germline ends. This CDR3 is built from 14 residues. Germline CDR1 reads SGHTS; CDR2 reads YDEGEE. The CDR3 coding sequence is TGTGCCAGCAGCTCCGGACTAAGGAGAGAAAAACTGTTTTTT. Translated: CASSSGLRREKLFF.

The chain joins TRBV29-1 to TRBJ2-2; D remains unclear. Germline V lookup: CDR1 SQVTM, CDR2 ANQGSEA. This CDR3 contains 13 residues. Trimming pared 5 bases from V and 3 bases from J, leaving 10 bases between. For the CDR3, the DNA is TGCAGCGTTCGCGTCCCACACACCGGGGAGCTGTTTTTT. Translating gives CSVRVPHTGELFF.

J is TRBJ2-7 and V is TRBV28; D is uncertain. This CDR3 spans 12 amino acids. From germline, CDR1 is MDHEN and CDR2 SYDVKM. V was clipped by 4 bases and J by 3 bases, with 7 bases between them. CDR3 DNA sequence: TGTGCCAGCAGTTCCAGATACTACGAGCAGTACTTC. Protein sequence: CASSSRYYEQYF. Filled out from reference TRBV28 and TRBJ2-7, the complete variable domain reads DVKVTQSSRYLVKRTGEKVFLECVQDMDHENMFWYRQDPGLGLRLIYFSYDVKMKEKGDIPEGYSVSREKKERFSLILESASTNQTSMYLCASSSRYYEQYFGPGTRLTVT.

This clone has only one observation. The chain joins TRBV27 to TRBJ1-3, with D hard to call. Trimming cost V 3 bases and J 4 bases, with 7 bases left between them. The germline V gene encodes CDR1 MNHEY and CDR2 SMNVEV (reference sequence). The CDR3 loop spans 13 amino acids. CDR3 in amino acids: CASSFWFGNTIYF. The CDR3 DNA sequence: TGTGCCAGCAGTTTTTGGTTCGGAAACACCATATATTTT.

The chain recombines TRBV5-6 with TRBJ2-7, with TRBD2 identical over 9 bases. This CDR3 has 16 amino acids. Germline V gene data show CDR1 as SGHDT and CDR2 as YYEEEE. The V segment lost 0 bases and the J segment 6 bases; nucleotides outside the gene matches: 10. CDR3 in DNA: TGTGCCAGCAGCTTGGGACGGGCTAGCGGGACAAGCGAGCAGTACTTC. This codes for CASSLGRASGTSEQYF.

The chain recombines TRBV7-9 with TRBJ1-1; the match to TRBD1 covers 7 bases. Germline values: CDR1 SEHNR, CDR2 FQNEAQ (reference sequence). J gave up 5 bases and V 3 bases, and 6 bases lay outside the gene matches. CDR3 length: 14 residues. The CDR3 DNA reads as TGTGCCAGCAGCTTGGCAGACAGGGTAACTGAAGCTTTCTTT. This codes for CASSLADRVTEAFF. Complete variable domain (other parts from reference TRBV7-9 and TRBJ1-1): DTGVSQNPRHKITKRGQNVTFRCDPISEHNRLYWYRQTLGQGPEFLTYFQNEAQLEKSRLLSDRFSAERPKGSFSTLEIQRTEQGDSAMYLCASSLADRVTEAFFGQGTRLTVV.

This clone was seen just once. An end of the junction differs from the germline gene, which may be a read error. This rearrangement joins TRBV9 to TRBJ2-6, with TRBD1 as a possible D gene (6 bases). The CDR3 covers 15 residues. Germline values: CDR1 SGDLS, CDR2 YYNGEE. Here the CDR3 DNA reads TGTGCCAGCAGCGCGCAGGGGTCTGGGCCCAACGTCCTGACTTTC. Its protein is CASSAQGSGPNVLTF.

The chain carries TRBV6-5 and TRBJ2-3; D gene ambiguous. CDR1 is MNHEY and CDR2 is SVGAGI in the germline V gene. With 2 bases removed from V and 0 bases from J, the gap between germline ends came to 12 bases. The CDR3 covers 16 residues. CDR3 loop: CASSYPSWPSTDTQYF. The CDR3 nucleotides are TGTGCCAGCAGTTACCCCTCTTGGCCTAGCACAGATACGCAGTATTTT.

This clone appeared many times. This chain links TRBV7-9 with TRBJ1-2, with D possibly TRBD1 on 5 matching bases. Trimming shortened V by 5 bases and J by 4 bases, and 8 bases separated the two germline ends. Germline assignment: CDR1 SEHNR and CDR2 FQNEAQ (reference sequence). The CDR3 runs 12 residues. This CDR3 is CASSRDVYGYTF. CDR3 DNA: TGTGCCAGCAGCCGGGACGTCTATGGCTACACCTTC.

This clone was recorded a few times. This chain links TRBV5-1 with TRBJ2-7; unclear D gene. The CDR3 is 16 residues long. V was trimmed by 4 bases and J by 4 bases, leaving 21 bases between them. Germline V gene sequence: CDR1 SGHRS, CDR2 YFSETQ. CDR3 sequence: CASSENSPPATYEQYF. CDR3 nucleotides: TGCGCCAGCAGCGAAAACAGCCCTCCGGCGACGTACGAGCAGTACTTC.

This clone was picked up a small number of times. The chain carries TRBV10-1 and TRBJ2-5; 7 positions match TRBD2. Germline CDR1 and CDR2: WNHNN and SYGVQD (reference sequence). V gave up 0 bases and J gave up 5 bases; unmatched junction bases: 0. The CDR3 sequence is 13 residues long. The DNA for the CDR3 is TGCGCCAGCAGTGAGTCCGGGGGGGAGACCCAGTACTTC. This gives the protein CASSESGGETQYF.

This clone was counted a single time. CDR3 in DNA: TGCGCCAGCAGATCTGGGGGCGAGGGAAACTATGGCTACACCTTC. This translates into CASRSGGEGNYGYTF. The chain uses TRBV5-1 and TRBJ1-2; weak D call: TRBD1 (6 bases). Between the trimmed V and J ends, which lost 5 bases and 2 bases, there was a span of 16 bases. This CDR3 is built from 15 residues. Germline V CDR1 and CDR2: SGHRS, YFSETQ.

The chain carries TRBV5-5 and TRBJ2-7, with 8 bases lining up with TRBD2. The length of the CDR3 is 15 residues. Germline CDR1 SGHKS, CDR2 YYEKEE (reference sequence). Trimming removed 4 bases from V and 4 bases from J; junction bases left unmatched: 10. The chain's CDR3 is CASSRAGRVGYEQYF. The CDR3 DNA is TGTGCCAGCAGCCGGGCCGGGAGGGTTGGGTACGAGCAGTACTTC.

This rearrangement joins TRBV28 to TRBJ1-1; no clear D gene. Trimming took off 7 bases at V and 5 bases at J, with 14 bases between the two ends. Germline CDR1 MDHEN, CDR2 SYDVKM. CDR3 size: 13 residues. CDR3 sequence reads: CASTFITVTEAFF. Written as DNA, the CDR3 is TGTGCCAGCACCTTCATAACCGTTACTGAAGCTTTCTTT.

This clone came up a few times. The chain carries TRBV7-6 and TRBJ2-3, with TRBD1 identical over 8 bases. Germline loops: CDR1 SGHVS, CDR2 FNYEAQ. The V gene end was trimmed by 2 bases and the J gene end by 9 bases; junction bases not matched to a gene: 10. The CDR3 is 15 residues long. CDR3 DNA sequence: TGTGCCAGCAGCTTAAAGACAGGGGCGACGGGGACGCAGTATTTT. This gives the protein CASSLKTGATGTQYF.

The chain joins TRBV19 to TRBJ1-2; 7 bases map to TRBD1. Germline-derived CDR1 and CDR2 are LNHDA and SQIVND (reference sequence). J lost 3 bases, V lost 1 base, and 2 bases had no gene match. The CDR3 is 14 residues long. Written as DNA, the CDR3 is TGTGCCAGTAGTATAGCCGGGACAGACTATGGCTACACCTTC. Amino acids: CASSIAGTDYGYTF. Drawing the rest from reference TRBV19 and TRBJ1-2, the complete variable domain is DGGITQSPKYLFRKEGQNVTLSCEQNLNHDAMYWYRQDPGQGLRLIYYSQIVNDFQKGDIAEGYSVSREKKESFPLTVTSAQKNPTAFYLCASSIAGTDYGYTFGSGTRLTVV.

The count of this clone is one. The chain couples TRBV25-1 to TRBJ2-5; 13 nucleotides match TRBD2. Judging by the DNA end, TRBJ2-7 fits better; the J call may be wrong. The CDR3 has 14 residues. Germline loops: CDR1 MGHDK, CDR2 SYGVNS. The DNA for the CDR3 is TGTGCCAGCAGAGGGACTAGCGGGACCTACGAGCAGTACTTC. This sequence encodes CASRGTSGTYEQYF.